This T cell receptor beta chain was sequenced for a study of T cell therapy after organ transplantation. TCRdb's table, derived via immunoSEQ multiplex PCR, lists solely in-frame clones and lacks some. The table shows approximately 6,400 clones, with less than 80% occurring only once. The time point is: 4-8 weeks after completion of therapy. Comment on this clone: Its antigen remains unidentified.

Trimming at V came to 0 bases and at J to 3 bases, leaving 13 bases not matched to a gene. Germline V gene data show CDR1 as SGHRS and CDR2 as YFSETQ. The CDR3 is 18 amino acids. The chain has TRBV5-1 and TRBJ2-3, with 7 bases matching TRBD2. The clonotype was recovered from a human patient who had received a solid organ transplant and had CMV disease. These T cells may partly come from the graft donor. Here the sequenced sample was CD8+ T cells from blood, taken after autologous CMV-specific T cell therapy. The CDR3 bases are TGCGCCAGCAGCTTGGGACACCTGGGTGCGGGAGAGACAGATACGCAGTATTTT. Translating it yields CASSLGHLGAGETDTQYF.